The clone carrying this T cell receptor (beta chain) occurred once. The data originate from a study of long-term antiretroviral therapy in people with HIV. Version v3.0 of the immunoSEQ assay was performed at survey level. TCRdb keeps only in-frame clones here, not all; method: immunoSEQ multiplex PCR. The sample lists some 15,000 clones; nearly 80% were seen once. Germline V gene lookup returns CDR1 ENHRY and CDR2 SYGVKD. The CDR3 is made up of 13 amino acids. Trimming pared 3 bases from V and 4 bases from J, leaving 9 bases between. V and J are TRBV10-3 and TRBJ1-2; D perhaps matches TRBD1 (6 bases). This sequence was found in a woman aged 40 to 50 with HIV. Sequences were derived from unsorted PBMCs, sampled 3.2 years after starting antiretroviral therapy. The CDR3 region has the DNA TGTGCCATCAGTGACCAGGGGAGCTATGGCTACACCTTC. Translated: CAISDQGSYGYTF.